The rows below give T cell receptor beta chains drawn from one sample of a study of technical replicates of blood from a handful of donors. TCRdb's copy holds only in-frame clones and misses some; the assay was immunoSEQ multiplex PCR. Of around 76,000 clones in the sample, under 99% were seen once. The sample comprised T cells isolated from PBMCs. These receptors all stem from a human donor in good health. Each CDR3 is given with its conserved first and last residue. The order of the fields is V gene, D gene, J gene, clone size, CDR3 DNA, CDR3 protein. D genes are given only for firm matches. Where a row states a size, it is once, few, many or the class of an expanded clone; other rows omit it.

TRBV19,TRBD1,TRBJ1-2,-,TGTGCCAGTAGTACAGGGGGCGCATCTTGGGGCTACACCTTC,CASSTGGASWGYTF
TRBV2,TRBD1,TRBJ2-3,-,TGTGCCACCAAGGACAGGTTTGACACAGATACGCAGTATTTT,CATKDRFDTDTQYF
TRBV10-3,TRBD1,TRBJ1-5,-,TGTGCCATCAGTGAGACGGGACAGGAAAGCAATCAGCCCCAGCATTTT,CAISETGQESNQPQHF
TRBV15,-,TRBJ2-1,-,TGTGCCACCGGAACAGGGTCCCCCTCCTACAATGAGCAGTTCTTC,CATGTGSPSYNEQFF
TRBV19,TRBD2,TRBJ2-7,-,TGTGCCAGCAGCCCCGGGACTAGCGGGTCCGGCGGATACGAGCAGTACTTC,CASSPGTSGSGGYEQYF
TRBV11-1,-,TRBJ2-7,-,TGTGCCAGCAGTCCTGGGGAGGCCTACGAGCAGTACTTC,CASSPGEAYEQYF
TRBV2,-,TRBJ1-2,once,TGTGCCAGCAGTGAAATGGGGGGGCGTAGGGGCTACACCTTC,CASSEMGGRRGYTF
TRBV9,-,TRBJ1-1,-,TGTGCCAGCAGCGGTGGAGGCGGTGAAGCTTTCTTT,CASSGGGGEAFF
TRBV11-3,-,TRBJ1-5,-,TGTGCCAGCGGACTGAGAGATCAGCCCCAGCATTTT,CASGLRDQPQHF
TRBV28,-,TRBJ2-7,-,TGTGCCAGCAGTTTGATCGGGACTGACTACGAGCAGTACTTC,CASSLIGTDYEQYF
TRBV28,TRBD2,TRBJ2-2,-,TGTGCCAGCAGTTTACCGGGAGGGAGCACCGGGGAGCTGTTTTTT,CASSLPGGSTGELFF
TRBV25-1,-,TRBJ2-7,-,TGTGCCAGCAGTGGCCCTTCGGGGCGCGGGATGCGTCTTTACGAGCAGTACTTC,CASSGPSGRGMRLYEQYF
TRBV13,TRBD2,TRBJ2-7,-,TGTGCCAGCAGCTCGGGACTAGCGGAGAACGAGCAGTACTTC,CASSSGLAENEQYF
TRBV29-1,-,TRBJ1-4,-,TGCGGGGTCCGAGCCCCAGGGTATGAAAAACTGTTTTTT,CGVRAPGYEKLFF
TRBV28,-,TRBJ2-5,-,TGTGCCAGCAGCAGGGTAGAGACCCAGTACTTC,CASSRVETQYF
TRBV29-1,-,TRBJ1-2,-,TGCAGCGTTGAACAGGGGAACTATGGCTACACCTTC,CSVEQGNYGYTF
TRBV5-1,-,TRBJ1-3,once,TGCGCCAGCAAACAGGCCTCTGGAAACACCATATATTTT,CASKQASGNTIYF
TRBV6-5,-,TRBJ2-3,-,TGTGCCAGCAGTATGTCCGGGGCAGATACGCAGTATTTT,CASSMSGADTQYF
TRBV7-8,-,TRBJ2-5,-,TGTGCCAGCAGCTTAGGACGCGGTCCTTACCCCGAGGAGACCCAGTACTTC,CASSLGRGPYPEETQYF
TRBV5-1,-,TRBJ1-2,-,TGCGCCAGCAGCCGTGGGGGGTCGGACTATGGCTACACCTTC,CASSRGGSDYGYTF
TRBV5-1,-,TRBJ1-2,-,TGCGCCAGCAGCTTACAGGAGAACTATGGCTACACCTTC,CASSLQENYGYTF
TRBV7-9,-,TRBJ2-3,-,TGTGCCAGCAGCTCGGCAGCGGATACGCAGTATTTT,CASSSAADTQYF
TRBV5-4,-,TRBJ1-2,-,TGTGCCAGCAGTCCTGGTTCTGGGTGGAAGGAGGGCTACACCTTC,CASSPGSGWKEGYTF
TRBV11-3,-,TRBJ2-1,-,TGTGCCAGCAGCTTAGGAAGCGCTAGCTCCTACAATGAGCAGTTCTTC,CASSLGSASSYNEQFF
TRBV7-2,-,TRBJ1-1,-,TGTGCCAGCAGCCCTCAGGGTGCTGAAGCTTTCTTT,CASSPQGAEAFF
TRBV29-1,-,TRBJ1-1,-,TGCAGCGTTGGAGGCCCTCGGAACACTGAAGCTTTCTTT,CSVGGPRNTEAFF
TRBV6-6,-,TRBJ2-1,-,TGTGCCAGCAGTTACGGGGAAGCGGAGTTCTTC,CASSYGEAEFF
TRBV7-2,-,TRBJ1-3,-,TGTGCCAGCAGCTTAGGTACAACTGGAAACACCATATATTTT,CASSLGTTGNTIYF
TRBV9,-,TRBJ2-3,-,TGTGCCAGCAGCGGAGGAGCGGGCGGGGCAGATACGCAGTATTTT,CASSGGAGGADTQYF
TRBV29-1,TRBD1,TRBJ1-2,-,TGCAGCGTTCGACAGGGACAAGGCTACACCTTC,CSVRQGQGYTF
TRBV4-3,-,TRBJ2-3,-,TGCGCCAGCAGCCAAGGCAGTGGGCTAGGGGGTGATACGCAGTATTTT,CASSQGSGLGGDTQYF
TRBV7-2,TRBD2,TRBJ2-3,-,TGTGCCAGCAGCTCCCCATTGACTAGCGGGACTAGCACAGATACGCAGTATTTT,CASSSPLTSGTSTDTQYF
TRBV7-3,TRBD1,TRBJ1-2,-,TGTGCCAGCAGCCGGGACAGATATTATGGCTACACCTTC,CASSRDRYYGYTF
TRBV10-2,TRBD2,TRBJ2-2,-,TGCGCCAGCAGTTACGGGACTAGCGGCGGGGAGCTGTTTTTT,CASSYGTSGGELFF
TRBV5-1,-,TRBJ2-3,-,TGCGCCAGCAGCCGATCAACTAGCACAGATACGCAGTATTTT,CASSRSTSTDTQYF
TRBV5-1,TRBD1,TRBJ2-5,-,TGCGCCAGCAGCGGGGAGACAGGGGTCCAAGAGACCCAGTACTTC,CASSGETGVQETQYF
TRBV7-9,TRBD2,TRBJ2-7,-,TGTGCCAGCAGCTTAGAAGCGGGGAGGCTTCGCGAGCAGTACTTC,CASSLEAGRLREQYF
TRBV6-4,-,TRBJ2-2,-,TGTGCCAGCAGTTATCTAGCGAGGACCGGGGAGCTGTTTTTT,CASSYLARTGELFF
TRBV14,-,TRBJ2-1,-,TGTGCCAGCAGTCTAGTAGGGGCGCACGAGCAGTTCTTC,CASSLVGAHEQFF
TRBV7-2,-,TRBJ1-5,-,TGTGCCAGCAGCTTCAAGGCCAGCGGTCAGCCCCAGCATTTT,CASSFKASGQPQHF
TRBV5-6,-,TRBJ2-3,-,TGTGCCAGCAGCTTGGAAATAACAGGGTTGCAAGATACGCAGTATTTT,CASSLEITGLQDTQYF
TRBV6-1,-,TRBJ1-2,once,TGTGCCAGCAGTGATCTGGGAGACAAAACGGGTGGCTACACCTTC,CASSDLGDKTGGYTF
TRBV27,TRBD1,TRBJ2-7,-,TGTGCCAGCAAGGTGGGACAGGGGTCGAACGAGCAGTACTTC,CASKVGQGSNEQYF
TRBV4-3,-,TRBJ1-1,-,TGCGCCAGCAGTCAGGACAGTGAGGATGAAGCTTTCTTT,CASSQDSEDEAFF
TRBV11-2,-,TRBJ2-7,-,TGTGCCAGCAGCCCCATTAGAGTCCCCTACGAGCAGTACTTC,CASSPIRVPYEQYF
TRBV10-3,TRBD2,TRBJ2-2,once,TGTGCCATCAGACCTAGCGGGAACACCGGGGAGCTGTTTTTT,CAIRPSGNTGELFF
TRBV5-8,-,TRBJ2-1,once,TGTGCCAGCAGCTTGAATTGGGGAAAGGGAGGAAATGAGCAGTTCTTC,CASSLNWGKGGNEQFF